This T cell receptor beta chain originates from a study of blood T cell repertoires in COVID-19 (dated by TCRdb to 2019 to 2021). Concerning the study at large: Samples from collaborators originated in the United States, Italy and Spain and spanned both the acute and convalescent phases of COVID-19. The dataset comprised deeply sampled blood TCRbeta repertoires from subjects exposed to, actively infected with, or recovered from COVID-19. Nearly every sample came with metadata listing a de-identified subject ID, COVID-19 status, age in years and sex. The prospective study material was composed of cDNA or gDNA derived from T cells, B-cell-depleted T cells, or PBMCs. A freely available public database, intended as a resource for researchers studying the immune response to SARS-CoV-2, is where the repertoires were released. Where HLA class I and class II types were available, the types were taken from metadata supplied by the sample provider, not from assay-based typing. Samples were obtained from the ongoing ImmuneRACE study (first 160 participants) and from about 1,300 subjects provided by 6 global collaborators.

TCRbeta CDR3 regions were amplified from genomic DNA using the immunoSEQ Assay, a bias-controlled multiplex PCR. On the study's bioinformatics: Nucleated cell counts per sample were estimated from amplification of reference gene primers within the assay. To quantify the absolute abundance of each unique TCRbeta CDR3 rearrangement, sequence reads were collapsed and filtered. For each sample, productive Simpson clonality was calculated by taking the square root of Simpson's diversity index across productive rearrangements. Here the immuneACCESS table is served through TCRdb, limited to in-frame sequences with V and J called. Missing clones are a known gap in these copies; in checked studies unresolved V genes cover under half, and the rest lacks a known reason. V, J and clone size reflect that table, while D and trimming were determined from the DNA. This sample has around 200,000 clones in its table, and 85% to 90% of those were observed once. In total, the top ten clones hold about 6% of the sample.

Summary of the overall study and its limitations: The amount of clinical and demographic metadata varied by source and participant and was provided uncurated.

Whole blood was collected in K2EDTA tubes by collaborating institutions according to the institutions' own protocols. Collaborator samples were shipped for TCRbeta analysis as frozen whole blood, isolated PBMCs, or DNA extracted from either sample type. This clone is a singleton in its sample. The antigen it recognizes is unknown. No much larger clone is present one base from it, and per-base qualities are unavailable. CDR1 and CDR2, per the germline V gene, are SNHLY and FYNNEI. Cut back by 2 bases and 6 bases, the V and J ends lie 17 bases apart. The CDR3 spans 16 residues, from the cysteine through the phenylalanine. The read is trimmed to its CDR3 DNA, 48 bases read in frame from base 1.

Here the chain combines TRBV2 and TRBJ2-1; TRBD1 could be the D gene, as 5 bases match. The sequencing sample was made of peripheral blood. The clonotype originates from an elderly man with acute or convalescent COVID-19. The CDR3 reads as follows: CASSELTVRRSNEQFF. The DNA reads as follows: TGTGCCAGCAGTGAATTGACAGTAAGAAGGAGCAATGAGCAGTTCTTC. Extended through the reference TRBV2 and TRBJ2-1 proteins, this CDR3 yields the full variable domain: EPEVTQTPSHQVTQMGQEVILRCVPISNHLYFYWYRQILGQKVEFLVSFYNNEISEKSEIFDDQFSVERPDGSNFTLKIRSTKLEDSAMYFCASSELTVRRSNEQFFGPGTRLTVL.